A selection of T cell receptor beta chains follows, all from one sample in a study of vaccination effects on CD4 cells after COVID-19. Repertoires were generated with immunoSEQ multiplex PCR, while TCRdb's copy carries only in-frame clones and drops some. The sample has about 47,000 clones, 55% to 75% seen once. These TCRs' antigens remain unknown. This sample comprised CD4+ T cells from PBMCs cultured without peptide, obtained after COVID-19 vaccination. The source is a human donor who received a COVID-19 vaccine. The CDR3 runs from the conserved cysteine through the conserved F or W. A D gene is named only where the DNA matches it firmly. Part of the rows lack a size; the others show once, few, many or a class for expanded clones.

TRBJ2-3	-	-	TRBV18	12	CASSPSKDTQYF	TGTGCCAGCTCACCTTCCAAAGATACGCAGTATTTT
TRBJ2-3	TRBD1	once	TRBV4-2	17	CASSQDKGGPRTDTQYF	TGTGCCAGCAGCCAAGATAAAGGGGGCCCCCGCACAGATACGCAGTATTTT
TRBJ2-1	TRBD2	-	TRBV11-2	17	CASSPTGGAGGYNEQFF	TGTGCCAGCAGCCCAACTGGGGGAGCGGGGGGCTACAATGAGCAGTTCTTC
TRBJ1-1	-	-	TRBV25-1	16	CASRSLRQDPRTEAFF	TGTGCCAGCAGGTCCCTCCGACAGGACCCCAGGACTGAAGCTTTCTTT
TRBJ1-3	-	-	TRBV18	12	CASSPRGNTIYF	TGTGCCAGCTCACCACGGGGAAACACCATATATTTT
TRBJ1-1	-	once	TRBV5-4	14	CASSLNMQAFEAFF	TGTGCCAGCAGCTTGAATATGCAGGCCTTTGAAGCTTTCTTT
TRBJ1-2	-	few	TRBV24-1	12	CATSDLAGRNTF	TGTGCCACCAGTGATTTGGCAGGAAGGAACACCTTC
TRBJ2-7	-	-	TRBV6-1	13	CASSDSLGYEQYF	TGTGCCAGCAGTGATAGCCTAGGGTACGAGCAGTACTTC
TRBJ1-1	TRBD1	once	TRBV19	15	CASSIYWTGRPEAFF	TGTGCCAGTAGTATATATTGGACAGGGAGGCCTGAAGCTTTCTTT
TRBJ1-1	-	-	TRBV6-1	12	CASSAARGKPFF	TGTGCCAGCAGTGCAGCGAGGGGGAAACCTTTCTTT
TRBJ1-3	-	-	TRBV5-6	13	CASSFGPGNTIYF	TGTGCCAGCAGCTTTGGGCCTGGAAACACCATATATTTT
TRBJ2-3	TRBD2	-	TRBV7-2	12	CASSLGGGESYF	TGTGCCAGCAGCTTGGGCGGGGGGGAGTCGTATTTT
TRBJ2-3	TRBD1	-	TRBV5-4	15	CASSLMGTVADTQYF	TGTGCCAGCAGCTTGATGGGGACAGTGGCAGATACGCAGTATTTT
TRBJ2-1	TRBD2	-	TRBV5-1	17	CASSLAPTSGEYNEQFF	TGCGCCAGCAGCTTGGCCCCGACTAGCGGGGAGTACAATGAGCAGTTCTTC
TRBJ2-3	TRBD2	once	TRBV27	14	CASGTSGRPDTQYF	TGTGCCAGCGGGACTAGCGGGAGACCAGATACGCAGTATTTT
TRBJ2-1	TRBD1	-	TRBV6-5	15	CASSMGQGSYNEQFF	TGTGCCAGCAGCATGGGACAGGGCTCCTACAATGAGCAGTTCTTC
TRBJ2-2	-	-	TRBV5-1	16	CASSLFGGSNTGELFF	TGCGCCAGCAGCTTATTTGGCGGTTCGAACACCGGGGAGCTGTTTTTT
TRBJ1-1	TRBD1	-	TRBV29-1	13	CSSNSGQGTEAFF	TGCAGCTCCAACTCTGGACAGGGAACTGAAGCTTTCTTT
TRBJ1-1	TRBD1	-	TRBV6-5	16	CASSYRTGVTNTEAFF	TGTGCCAGCAGTTACCGGACAGGGGTTACGAACACTGAAGCTTTCTTT
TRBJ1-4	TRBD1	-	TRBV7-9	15	CASSTGIGGGEKLFF	TGTGCCAGCAGCACAGGGATAGGGGGCGGCGAAAAACTGTTTTTT
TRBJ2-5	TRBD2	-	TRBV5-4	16	CASSRTSYNKGETQYF	TGTGCCAGCAGCCGGACTAGCTACAATAAAGGGGAGACCCAGTACTTC
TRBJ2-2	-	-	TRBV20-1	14	CSASRLTNTGELFF	TGCAGTGCTAGTAGGCTAACGAACACCGGGGAGCTGTTTTTT
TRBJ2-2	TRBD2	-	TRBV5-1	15	CASSSGTSEAGELFF	TGCGCCAGCAGCTCCGGGACTAGCGAAGCCGGGGAGCTGTTTTTT
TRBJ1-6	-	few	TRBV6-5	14	CAGALSSYNSPLHF	TGTGCCGGAGCCCTAAGCTCCTATAATTCACCCCTCCACTTT
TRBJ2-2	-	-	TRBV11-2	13	CASSLRISGELFF	TGTGCCAGCAGCTTAAGGATATCCGGGGAGCTGTTTTTT
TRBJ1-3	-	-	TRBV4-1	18	CASSQPAGGQLAGNTIYF	TGCGCCAGCAGCCAACCCGCAGGCGGACAGCTTGCGGGAAACACCATATATTTT
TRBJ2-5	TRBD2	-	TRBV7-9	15	CASSLLTSVQETQYF	TGTGCCAGCAGCTTATTGACTAGCGTACAAGAGACCCAGTACTTC
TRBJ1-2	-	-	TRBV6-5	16	CASSYSNLASRGGYTF	TGTGCCAGCAGTTACTCGAATCTCGCGTCCCGGGGTGGCTACACCTTC
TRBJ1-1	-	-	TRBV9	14	CASSVIPENTEAFF	TGTGCCAGCAGCGTAATACCCGAGAACACTGAAGCTTTCTTT
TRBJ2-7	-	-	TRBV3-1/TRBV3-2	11	CASSYLYEQYF	TGTGCCAGCAGCTACCTCTACGAGCAGTACTTC
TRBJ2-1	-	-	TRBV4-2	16	CASSQDLGGSDNEQFF	TGTGCCAGCAGCCAAGATCTCGGGGGATCTGACAATGAGCAGTTCTTC
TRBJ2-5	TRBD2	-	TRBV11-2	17	CASSLMGLAGLRETQYF	TGTGCCAGCAGCTTAATGGGACTAGCGGGGCTGAGGGAGACCCAGTACTTC
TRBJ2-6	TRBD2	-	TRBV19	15	CASTSGFAGANVLTF	TGTGCCAGTACTAGCGGGTTCGCTGGGGCCAACGTCCTGACTTTC
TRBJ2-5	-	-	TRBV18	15	CASSIEVRGQETQYF	TGTGCCAGCTCGATAGAAGTTAGAGGGCAAGAGACCCAGTACTTC
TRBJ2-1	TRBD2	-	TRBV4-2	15	CASSQSLAGYNEQFF	TGTGCCAGCAGCCAGTCACTAGCGGGTTACAATGAGCAGTTCTTC
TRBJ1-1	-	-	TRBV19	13	CASMTVMNTEAFF	TGTGCCAGCATGACAGTCATGAACACTGAAGCTTTCTTT
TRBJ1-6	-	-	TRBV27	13	CASKGINNSPLHF	TGTGCCAGCAAAGGCATTAATAATTCACCCCTCCACTTT
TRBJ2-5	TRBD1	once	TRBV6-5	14	CASSPGQVQETQYF	TGTGCCAGCAGCCCCGGACAGGTGCAAGAGACCCAGTACTTC
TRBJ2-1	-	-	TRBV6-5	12	CASSYSGQYAFF	TGTGCCAGCAGTTACTCGGGACAATATGCGTTCTTC
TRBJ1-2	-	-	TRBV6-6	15	CASSQPPGMGYGYTF	TGTGCCAGCAGTCAACCTCCAGGGATGGGCTATGGCTACACCTTC
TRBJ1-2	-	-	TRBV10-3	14	CAISESTTGSGYTF	TGTGCCATCAGTGAGTCCACAACAGGGAGTGGCTACACCTTC
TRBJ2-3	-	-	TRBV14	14	CASRRQISTDTQYF	TGTGCCAGCAGGCGACAGATTAGCACAGATACGCAGTATTTT
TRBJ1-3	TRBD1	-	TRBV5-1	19	CASSLGTGGSLSSGNTIYF	TGCGCCAGCAGCTTAGGGACAGGGGGGAGTTTGAGTTCTGGAAACACCATATATTTT
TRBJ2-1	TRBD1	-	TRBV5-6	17	CASSLANRDRGFWEQFF	TGTGCCAGCAGCTTGGCCAATAGGGACAGGGGTTTCTGGGAGCAGTTCTTC
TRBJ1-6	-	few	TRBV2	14	CASSRGRSGPPLHF	TGTGCCAGCAGCCGAGGGAGGTCCGGTCCACCCCTCCACTTT
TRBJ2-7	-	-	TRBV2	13	CASSGDRLAEQYF	TGTGCCAGCAGTGGGGACCGATTAGCCGAGCAGTACTTC
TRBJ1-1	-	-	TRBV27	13	CASSLTWSTEAFF	TGTGCCAGCAGTTTAACTTGGAGCACTGAAGCTTTCTTT
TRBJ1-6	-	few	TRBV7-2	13	CASSLVDRSGVHF	TGTGCCAGCAGCTTAGTCGACAGGTCCGGGGTCCACTTT
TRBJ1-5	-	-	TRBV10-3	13	CAIRGPGNQPQHF	TGTGCCATCAGGGGCCCTGGGAATCAGCCCCAGCATTTT